Detailed here is one T cell receptor (beta chain). The data were produced by immunoSEQ multiplex PCR, yet TCRdb's version contains in-frame clones alone and is incomplete. Of 35,000 to 45,000 clones listed, approximately 89% are singletons. The CDR3 is 15 residues long. Germline loops: CDR1 SGDLS, CDR2 YYNGEE. Trimming removed 0 bases at V and 0 bases at J, with 7 bases between. The data belong to a study of T cell changes during pregnancy in multiple sclerosis. This TCR came from a female donor in good health, enrolled as a control in a pregnancy study. The material was CD4+ T cells from peripheral blood mononuclear cells, obtained after pregnancy. V and J are TRBV9 and TRBJ1-3, with D unresolved. CDR3 amino acids: CASSVDRGSGNTIYF. DNA for the CDR3: TGTGCCAGCAGCGTAGATCGGGGCTCTGGAAACACCATATATTTT.